The clone carrying this T cell receptor (beta chain) was detected once. Its matching antigen is unknown. This sample is part of a study of identifying expanded T cells in peripheral blood. Study observations and caveats: Over around two and four weeks, about 15 and 18 clones changed, versus more than 1 between replicates.

This table comes from immunoSEQ multiplex PCR, and its TCRdb copy is limited to in-frame clones, with some not included. The data contain under 100,000 clones, around 83% of them singletons. Germline CDR1 is SGHAT and CDR2 is FQNNGV. This CDR3 is built from 12 residues. Trimming left V 3 bases short and J 1 base short, with 3 bases between. The receptor comes from a person between 18 and 75 years old in good health. Sequencing was performed on blood. V usage is TRBV11-2 and J usage is TRBJ1-1; no reliable D call. The CDR3 here is CASSFRNTEAFF. CDR3 sequence (DNA): TGTGCCAGCAGCTTTAGGAACACTGAAGCTTTCTTT.